The rows below give T cell receptor beta chains drawn from one sample of a study of beta chain features in type 1 diabetes. The method was immunoSEQ multiplex PCR; TCRdb's version includes in-frame clones alone and lacks a portion of them. The table shows 640,000 or so clones, with 13% occurring only once. Material: naive CD4+ T cells from blood. Every receptor here comes from a man between 18 and 29 years old with type 1 diabetes. Both conserved end residues are part of each CDR3. A D gene is named only where the DNA matches it firmly. The size entry is marked missing in some rows and otherwise reads once, few, many or a size class.

d_call	v_call	j_call	clone_size	cdr3_nt	cdr3_aa
NA	TRBV6-5	TRBJ2-2	NA	TGTGCCAGCAGTTACGAACAGGGTCTTGGCGGGGAGCTGTTTTTT	CASSYEQGLGGELFF
TRBD1	TRBV6-4	TRBJ1-1	NA	TGTGCCAGCAGTGCGGGACAGGATAACACTGAAGCTTTCTTT	CASSAGQDNTEAFF
NA	TRBV15	TRBJ2-1	NA	TGTGCCACCAGCAGAGAAGTAGCCATTTACAATGAGCAGTTCTTC	CATSREVAIYNEQFF
NA	TRBV20-1	TRBJ1-2	NA	TGCAGTGTGGCTCTTATGGGGAGCTACACCTTC	CSVALMGSYTF
NA	TRBV29-1	TRBJ2-3	NA	TGCAGCGTTGAAGAGTCAGGGGATAGCACAGATACGCAGTATTTT	CSVEESGDSTDTQYF
NA	TRBV25-1	TRBJ2-7	few	TGTGCCAGCAGTAAACCCGGGAGTGGCGAGCAGTACTTC	CASSKPGSGEQYF
NA	TRBV7-9	TRBJ1-1	NA	TGTGCCAGCAGCCCAAAGGTAGGGAACACTGAAGCTTTCTTT	CASSPKVGNTEAFF
NA	TRBV30	TRBJ1-5	few	TGTGCCTGGAGTGTTGGACCGCAGGGGCAGCCCCAGCATTTT	CAWSVGPQGQPQHF
NA	TRBV29-1	TRBJ2-1	NA	TGCAGCGTTCCGCCGGACCCACTACCCTACAATGAGCAGTTCTTC	CSVPPDPLPYNEQFF
NA	TRBV7-8	TRBJ1-5	NA	TGTGCCAGCAGCTTACGAGGGATTTATAGCAATCAGCCCCAGCATTTT	CASSLRGIYSNQPQHF
NA	TRBV27	TRBJ2-7	NA	TGTGCCAGCAGTACCGGACAGAACCAGTACTTC	CASSTGQNQYF
TRBD1	TRBV9	TRBJ1-2	few	TGTGCCAGCAGCGTCGGAGACAGGGTAGGGTATGGCTACACCTTC	CASSVGDRVGYGYTF
NA	TRBV9	TRBJ1-1	NA	TGTGCCAGCAGCGCACAAAGAATGAACACTGAAGCTTTCTTT	CASSAQRMNTEAFF
NA	TRBV2	TRBJ1-1	NA	TGTGCCAGCAGCCAGGGCCCTAACACTGAAGCTTTCTTT	CASSQGPNTEAFF
TRBD1	TRBV10-2	TRBJ2-6	few	TGCGCCAGCAGTGACCCGACAGGGCGTGGGGCCAACGTCCTGACTTTC	CASSDPTGRGANVLTF
NA	TRBV27	TRBJ1-6	NA	TGTGCCAGCACCCGGCAGGGGCCCTATAATTCACCCCTCCACTTT	CASTRQGPYNSPLHF
TRBD1	TRBV29-1	TRBJ1-2	NA	TGCAGCGTTTTTGGACAGGGGGCGCGTGGCTACACCTTC	CSVFGQGARGYTF
NA	TRBV27	TRBJ2-5	few	TGTGCCAGCAGTTACCGGGGAGCCCAGTACTTC	CASSYRGAQYF
NA	TRBV4-1	TRBJ2-1	NA	TGCGCCAGCAGCCAAGGTGGCTACAATGAGCAGTTCTTC	CASSQGGYNEQFF
TRBD1	TRBV7-9	TRBJ1-2	few	TGTGCCAGCAGCACGACAGGGACCCAAAGCGATGGCTACACCTTC	CASSTTGTQSDGYTF
NA	TRBV6-1	TRBJ2-1	few	TGTGCCAGCCAAAGGGATCACAATGAGCAGTTCTTC	CASQRDHNEQFF
NA	TRBV29-1	TRBJ1-1	few	TGCAGCGTTAGGGGTAGCCTTGAAGCTTTCTTT	CSVRGSLEAFF
NA	TRBV30	TRBJ2-7	NA	TGTGCCTGGAGTTTGTCCTACGAACAGTACTTC	CAWSLSYEQYF
NA	TRBV5-1	TRBJ2-5	NA	TGCGCCAGCAGCTTGGGGTCGGGGGAGACCCAGTACTTC	CASSLGSGETQYF
NA	TRBV6-5	TRBJ1-2	NA	TGTGCCAGCAGTCCACGACGACAAGGGTACACCTTC	CASSPRRQGYTF
NA	TRBV2	TRBJ2-6	NA	TGTGCCAGCAGTGATCTGCTCGGACATGAGGTCTCTGGGGCCAACGTCCTGACTTTC	CASSDLLGHEVSGANVLTF
TRBD2	TRBV7-3	TRBJ2-5	NA	TGTGCCAGCAGCGGAGGGACTACAAGGGAGACCCAGTACTTC	CASSGGTTRETQYF
NA	TRBV29-1	TRBJ1-1	few	TGCAGCGTTGAAGATCCGGTCTCGAACACTGAAGCTTTCTTT	CSVEDPVSNTEAFF
NA	TRBV18	TRBJ1-2	few	TGTGCCAGCTCGCAACCTAACTATGGCTACACCTTC	CASSQPNYGYTF
TRBD2	TRBV7-2	TRBJ2-1	NA	TGTGCCAGCAGCTTTAGCGGGGGAGTTTACAATGAGCAGTTCTTC	CASSFSGGVYNEQFF
TRBD1	TRBV6-5	TRBJ1-3	NA	TGTGCCAGCAGTTACCAGGGACAGGGTCACACCATATATTTT	CASSYQGQGHTIYF